Listed below are T cell receptor beta chains from one sample, sequenced in a study of beta chain features in type 1 diabetes. The assay was immunoSEQ multiplex PCR, and TCRdb's table has in-frame clones only and misses some. The data hold about 150,000 clones, with roughly 10% observed a single time. Material: central memory CD4+ T cells from blood. All receptors derive from a man between 18 and 29 years old in good health. Each CDR3 is given without its conserved first and last residue. Fields, in order: J gene, V gene, clone size, CDR3 protein. The listing skips clone size in some rows; elsewhere it reads once, few, many or a size class.

>TRBJ1-3|TRBV14|few
ASNMGSGNTIY
>TRBJ1-6|TRBV29-1|-
SVRDGRSNSPLH
>TRBJ2-3|TRBV5-1|-
ASSLAESTDTQY
>TRBJ1-4|TRBV28|few
ASKVLHNEKLF
>TRBJ2-1|TRBV9|few
ASSVGRLDHRDNEQF
>TRBJ1-1|TRBV12-5|-
ASCADIMNTEAF
>TRBJ1-2|TRBV18|few
ASSPGSSTYGYT
>TRBJ1-2|TRBV7-9|-
ASSFRREHGYT
>TRBJ2-7|TRBV7-9|few
ASRSGGSYEQY
>TRBJ1-2|TRBV29-1|few
SVGGQGVSYGYT
>TRBJ2-7|TRBV9|-
ASSVATEGTAGSSYEQY
>TRBJ1-3|TRBV30|-
AWRDGSSGNTIY
>TRBJ1-2|TRBV7-2|-
ASRSTANYGYT
>TRBJ2-5|TRBV7-2|-
ASSLLDEGTQY
>TRBJ1-3|TRBV5-4|few
ASSLGGNTIY
>TRBJ1-4|TRBV5-1|few
ASSGGDKEKLF
>TRBJ2-1|TRBV5-1|many
ASSLGVGSYNEQF
>TRBJ2-3|TRBV15|few
ATSSHLGGTDTQY
>TRBJ1-6|TRBV2|-
ASSDWGPINSPLH
>TRBJ2-1|TRBV15|-
ATSRGTTEQF
>TRBJ2-5|TRBV7-2|few
ASSSPGRGETQY
>TRBJ2-7|TRBV2|-
ASRAGSGYEQY
>TRBJ2-4|TRBV7-2|few
ASSLGPRTVVAKNIQY
>TRBJ1-1|TRBV11-2|few
ASSLDGRGNTEAF
>TRBJ1-5|TRBV2|few
ASSEVGGNQPQH
>TRBJ2-6|TRBV19|few
ASTDITNRGTGANVLT
>TRBJ1-6|TRBV6-5|-
ASSEGRDSPLH
>TRBJ2-6|TRBV18|-
ASAKQGAGANVLT
>TRBJ2-4|TRBV28|-
ASSGGARAKNIQY
>TRBJ1-1|TRBV6-5|few
AALRDSRNTEAF
>TRBJ1-3|TRBV7-2|-
ASSLQGVGNTIY
>TRBJ1-2|TRBV30|-
AWSTGSSNYGYT
>TRBJ1-4|TRBV30|few
AWSVPGGSTNEKLF
>TRBJ2-5|TRBV10-3|few
ATGQDQETQY
>TRBJ2-7|TRBV29-1|few
SVVFSSGSQYEQY
>TRBJ2-3|TRBV7-3|few
ASSHRGRTDTQY
>TRBJ1-2|TRBV5-4|few
ASSLASRKGGYT
>TRBJ1-2|TRBV27|-
ASSLSDLGGYT
>TRBJ2-2|TRBV14|few
ASSLSRFTGELF
>TRBJ2-1|TRBV7-9|few
ASSLSLGQVYNEQF
>TRBJ1-4|TRBV28|few
ASLTTGLVREKLF
>TRBJ1-6|TRBV19|-
ASSPRTGLSSPLH
>TRBJ2-5|TRBV20-1|-
SAREKVTQY
>TRBJ2-3|TRBV5-1|-
ASSLASGFTDTQY
>TRBJ2-7|TRBV27|-
ASSLVRRDRVWEQY
>TRBJ2-5|TRBV30|-
AWTSKGWKTQY